Each of the 17 T cell receptor beta chains below was sequenced from the same sample in a study of T cells in Graves' hyperthyroidism and ophthalmopathy. RNA transcripts were the template for amplifying TCR beta CDR3 regions. TCR CDR3 underwent first-round RT-PCR with the HTBI primer set. Via MiXCR, TCRdb re-called the multiplex PCR reads, giving one row per CDR3 protein. The data contain around 700,000 distinct CDR3 sequences, around 19% of them singletons. The sequenced sample was blood. These receptors were obtained from a woman aged 50 to 60 with Graves' hyperthyroidism that later progressed to Graves' ophthalmopathy.

This clonotype was recorded at least ten times. The chain joins TRBV7-2 to TRBJ2-2; D is undetermined. CDR3 size: 16 residues. From germline, CDR1 is SGHTA and CDR2 FQGNSA. Trimming removed 2 bases at V and 4 bases at J, with 14 bases between. The CDR3 here is CASSLLVRAVTGELFF. In DNA form, the CDR3 reads TGTGCCAGCAGCTTATTGGTTCGGGCGGTCACCGGGGAGCTGTTTTTT.

This clonotype was observed many times. V gene TRBV27 combines with J gene TRBJ2-7; D gene ambiguous. This CDR3 has 16 amino acids. The V end was cut by 4 bases, the J end by 2 bases, with 18 bases between. Germline V gene data show CDR1 as MNHEY and CDR2 as SMNVEV (reference sequence). The CDR3 DNA reads TGTGCCAGCAGTTCAGACACTCAAACCCTCACCTACGAGCAGTACTTC. Translating it yields CASSSDTQTLTYEQYF.

The table lists this clonotype with a few counts. This sequence joins TRBV20-1 and TRBJ1-1; 7 positions agree with TRBD1. CDR1 and CDR2 from the germline V gene are DFQATT and SNEGSKA (reference sequence). With V trimmed by 4 bases and J by 6 bases, 11 bases remained unmatched. The length of the CDR3 is 14 residues. The CDR3 DNA reads as TGCAGTGCTAACCCGGGACAGCGTCGCGCTGAAGCTTTCTTT. Translated, it gives CSANPGQRRAEAFF.

The chain uses TRBV15 and TRBJ2-7, with 7 positions matching TRBD2. The CDR3 is made up of 17 amino acids. Germline-derived CDR1 and CDR2 are LNHNV and YYDKDF (reference sequence). J lost 2 bases, V lost 0 bases, and 10 bases had no gene match. For the CDR3, the DNA is TGTGCCACCAGCAGAGATTCGGGAGGAGACTTAGCCTACGAGCAGTACTTC. Encoded protein: CATSRDSGGDLAYEQYF.

This clonotype was seen more than once but under ten times. V and J are TRBV6-2 or TRBV6-3 and TRBJ2-1, with D maybe TRBD1 (6 bases). Trimming stripped 4 bases from V and 4 bases from J, with 14 bases between. The V gene's germline CDR1 is MNHEY and CDR2 SVGEGT. The CDR3 consists of 15 residues. The CDR3 region is CASSSLGQPYNEQFF. In DNA, the CDR3 is TGTGCCAGCAGTTCGCTAGGACAGCCTTACAATGAGCAGTTCTTC.

This clonotype occurred many times. The chain combines TRBV7-9 with TRBJ2-1; D is undetermined. The CDR3 has 15 amino acids. Trimming removed 1 base at V and 2 bases at J, with 9 bases between. CDR1 is SEHNR, CDR2 FQNEAQ, per germline (reference sequence). CDR3 bases: TGTGCCAGCAGCTTAGTTATCAGCGCCTACAATGAGCAGTTCTTC. This encodes CASSLVISAYNEQFF.

This clonotype has only a few counts. V gene TRBV19 combines with J gene TRBJ2-1; tentatively, D is TRBD2 (6 bases). The CDR3 covers 12 residues. Germline lookup yields CDR1 LNHDA and CDR2 SQIVND (reference sequence). V was pared by 10 bases and J by 9 bases, with 16 bases between. The chain's CDR3 is CATSLLGGEQFF. The CDR3, as DNA: TGTGCCACCTCCCTCCTGGGGGGTGAGCAGTTCTTC.

A note on this clonotype: At one boundary the junction diverges from the germline segment, which might be a read error. This chain connects TRBV15 to TRBJ1-5; unclear D gene. The CDR3 loop spans 15 amino acids. Germline CDR1 and CDR2: LNHNV and YYDKDF (reference sequence). CDR3 DNA: TGTGCCACCAGCAGAGCAAGGCAGCCTAATCAGTCCCAGCATTTT. It encodes CATSRARQPNQSQHF. The full variable domain, completed using reference TRBV15 and TRBJ1-5, is DAMVIQNPRYQVTQFGKPVTLSCSQTLNHNVMYWYQQKSSQAPKLLFHYYDKDFNNEADTPDNFQSRRPNTSFCFLDIRSPGLGDTAMYLCATSRARQPNQSQHFGDGTRLSIL.

There are a few counts of this clonotype. The V gene is TRBV6-1, the J gene TRBJ2-5; 8 positions match TRBD2. This CDR3 is 14 amino acids long. The J segment lost 4 bases and the V segment lost 1 base, leaving 2 bases of the junction unmatched. Germline values: CDR1 MNHNS, CDR2 SASEGT. CDR3: CASSEGGTRETQYF. CDR3 coding DNA: TGTGCCAGCAGTGAAGGAGGGACTAGAGAGACCCAGTACTTC.

This clonotype was seen only a few times. The V and J genes are TRBV4-1 and TRBJ2-2; D unresolved. This CDR3 region has 14 residues. CDR1 MGHRA and CDR2 YSYEKL come from the germline V gene. The V end lost 0 bases, the J end lost 6 bases, and 8 bases lay between the germline ends. The CDR3 DNA is TGCGCCAGCAGCCAAGATTTCGGAGCCGGGGAGCTGTTTTTT. Translation gives CASSQDFGAGELFF.

This clonotype was seen a handful of times. This rearrangement joins TRBV19 to TRBJ2-1; 11 bases fit TRBD1. V dropped 3 bases and J dropped 5; count of bases not matched to a gene: 0. CDR1 and CDR2 (germline): LNHDA, SQIVND (reference sequence). The CDR3 totals 14 residues. CDR3 nucleotides: TGTGCCAGTAGTATGGGACAGGGGGACAATGAGCAGTTCTTC. Amino acids: CASSMGQGDNEQFF.

This clonotype was seen ten or more times. The chain is built from TRBV27 and TRBJ2-3; 11 positions agree with TRBD2. The CDR3 is 14 amino acids. The J segment lost 8 bases and the V segment lost 6 bases, leaving 7 bases of the junction unmatched. CDR1 is MNHEY, CDR2 SMNVEV, per germline (reference sequence). The CDR3 sequence is CASSATSGGSTQYF. CDR3 in DNA: TGTGCCAGCAGCGCTACTAGCGGGGGTTCTACGCAGTATTTT.

This rearrangement joins TRBV6-1 to TRBJ2-1; 9 positions match TRBD2. The CDR3 runs to 14 residues. CDR1 is MNHNS and CDR2 is SASEGT in the germline V gene. The trim removed 8 bases at V and 8 bases at J, leaving 10 bases unmatched. CDR3: CASGGLAGSDEQFF. The CDR3 bases are TGTGCCAGCGGTGGGCTAGCGGGATCGGATGAGCAGTTCTTC.

CDR3: CSAVSGDRVTDTQYF. As DNA, the CDR3 is TGCAGTGCGGTTTCCGGGGACAGGGTCACAGATACGCAGTATTTT. The genes are TRBV20-1 and TRBJ2-3; 9 bases fit TRBD1. The CDR3 has 15 residues. Germline V gene lookup returns CDR1 DFQATT and CDR2 SNEGSKA (reference sequence). Germline trimming cut 6 bases from V and 2 bases from J; bases unmatched to any gene: 9.

This clonotype was seen many times. J is TRBJ1-2 and V is TRBV3-1; maybe TRBD1 (5 bases). The germline CDR1 and CDR2 sequences are LGHDT and YNNKEL (reference sequence). The CDR3 covers 14 residues. Trimming removed 1 base at V and 4 bases at J, with 10 bases between. In DNA form, the CDR3 reads TGTGCCAGCAGCCAAGTGGGGACCGGCTATGGCTACACCTTC. Encoded protein: CASSQVGTGYGYTF.

The rearrangement uses TRBV12-3 or TRBV12-4 and TRBJ1-1, with D unresolved. CDR3 length equals 14 residues. V was cut by 4 bases and J by 5 bases, with 14 bases left in between. The CDR3 protein is CASSSDTRETEAFF. CDR3 nucleotide sequence: TGTGCCAGCAGTTCCGATACGCGCGAGACTGAAGCTTTCTTT.

The chain has TRBV6-9 and TRBJ1-2, with 7 bases aligning to TRBD1. The V segment lost 3 bases and the J segment 2 bases; nucleotides outside the gene matches: 3. Per the germline V gene, CDR1 is MNHGY and CDR2 is SVAAGI. The CDR3 is 14 residues long. CDR3 loop: CASSYGDRNYGYTF. The CDR3 nucleotides are TGTGCCAGCAGTTACGGGGACAGAAACTATGGCTACACCTTC.